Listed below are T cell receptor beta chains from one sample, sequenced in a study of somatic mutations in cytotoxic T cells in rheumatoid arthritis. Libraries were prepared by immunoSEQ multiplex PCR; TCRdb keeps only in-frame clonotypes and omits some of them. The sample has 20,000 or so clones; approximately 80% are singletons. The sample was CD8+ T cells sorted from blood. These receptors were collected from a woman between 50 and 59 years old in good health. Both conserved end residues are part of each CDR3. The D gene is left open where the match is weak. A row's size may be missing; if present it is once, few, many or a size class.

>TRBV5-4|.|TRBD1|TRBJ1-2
TGTGCCAGCAGCGCACCGGGACAGGGGGCGGAAGGCTACACCTTC
CASSAPGQGAEGYTF
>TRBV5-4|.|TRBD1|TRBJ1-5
TGTGCCAGCAGCTATCCCGGGACAGCCGCGGGGGAGCCCCAGCATTTT
CASSYPGTAAGEPQHF
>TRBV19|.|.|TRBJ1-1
TGTGCCAGTAGCACTTCCGCGTACACTGAAGCTTTCTTT
CASSTSAYTEAFF
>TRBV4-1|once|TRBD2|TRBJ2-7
TGCGCCAGCAGCCAAGAGTCAGCGGGAGGGCTAGAGCGTGAGCAGTACTTC
CASSQESAGGLEREQYF
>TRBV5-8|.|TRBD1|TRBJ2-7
TGTGCCAGCATCCGGAGGACAGGGGTCTACGAGCAGTACTTC
CASIRRTGVYEQYF
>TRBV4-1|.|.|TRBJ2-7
TGCGCCAGCAGCCAAGGACTAGATAAGTACGAGCAGTACTTC
CASSQGLDKYEQYF
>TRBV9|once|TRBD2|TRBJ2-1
TGTGCCAGCAGCCTGTGGAGCGGGAGGGCCCCAGGCAATGAGCAGTTCTTC
CASSLWSGRAPGNEQFF
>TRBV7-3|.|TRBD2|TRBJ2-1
TGTGCCAGCAGCACAAGCGGGGGTGATTCCTACAATGAGCAGTTCTTC
CASSTSGGDSYNEQFF
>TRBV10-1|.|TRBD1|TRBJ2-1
TGCGCCAGCAGTGAGTCGACAGGGGGAAACAATGAGCAGTTCTTC
CASSESTGGNNEQFF
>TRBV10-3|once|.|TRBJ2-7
TGTGCCATCAGTGAACCGGGGCCGAACGAGCAGTACTTC
CAISEPGPNEQYF
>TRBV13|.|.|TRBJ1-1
TGTGCCAGCAGAACGGGGGCTGGTGGGGTCACTGAAGCTTTCTTT
CASRTGAGGVTEAFF
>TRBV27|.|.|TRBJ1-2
TGTGCCAGCAGTTCATGGGGGGGGTCAGGCTATGGCTACACCTTC
CASSSWGGSGYGYTF
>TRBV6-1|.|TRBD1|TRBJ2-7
TGTGCCAGCAGTGAGGGACAGGGGGCTTCCGAGCAGTACTTC
CASSEGQGASEQYF
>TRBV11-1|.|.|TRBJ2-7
TGTGCCAGCAGCTTATCGGGGGACAGCTCCTACGAGCAGTACTTC
CASSLSGDSSYEQYF
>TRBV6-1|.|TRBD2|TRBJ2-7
TGTGCCAGCAGTGTTCCTGCTAGCGGGAGAGTCCGCGAGCAGTACTTC
CASSVPASGRVREQYF
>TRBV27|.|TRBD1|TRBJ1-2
TGTGCCAGCAGTTTATTGGGGACAGGGGATGGCTACACCTTC
CASSLLGTGDGYTF
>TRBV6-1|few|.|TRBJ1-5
TGTGCCAGCAGTGAAGGGGAGGGGCGTGGCAATCAGCCCCAGCATTTT
CASSEGEGRGNQPQHF
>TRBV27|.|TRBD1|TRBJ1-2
TGTGCCAGCAGTGAACAGGGGGTCTATGGCTACACCTTC
CASSEQGVYGYTF
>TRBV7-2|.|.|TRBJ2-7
TGTGCCAGCAGCTTGGAAGCGCAGAGCTCCTACGAGCAGTACTTC
CASSLEAQSSYEQYF
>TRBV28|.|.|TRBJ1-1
TGTGCCAGCAGTCCGAACCGTCTGCCGGAAGCTTTCTTT
CASSPNRLPEAFF
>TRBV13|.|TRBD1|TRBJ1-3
TGTGCCAGCAGCTTAAGGACAGGGTCCGGAAACACCATATATTTT
CASSLRTGSGNTIYF
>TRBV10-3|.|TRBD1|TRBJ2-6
TGTGCCATCAGTCCAACAGGGGGCCCTCCCTCTGGGGCCAACGTCCTGACTTTC
CAISPTGGPPSGANVLTF
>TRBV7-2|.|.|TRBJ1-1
TGTGCCAGCAGGAGAGCGGGCCTGTCCTGGGGGGCTTTCTTT
CASRRAGLSWGAFF
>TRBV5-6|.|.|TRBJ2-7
TGTGCCAGCAGCTGGGACACGGGGTCCTACGAGCAGTACTTC
CASSWDTGSYEQYF
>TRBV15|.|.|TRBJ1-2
TGTGCCACCAGCACACTCGGGGGTTTGGGTGGCTACACCTTC
CATSTLGGLGGYTF
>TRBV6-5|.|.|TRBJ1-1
TGTGCCAGCAGTTTCGGCCCGAACACTGAAGCTTTCTTT
CASSFGPNTEAFF
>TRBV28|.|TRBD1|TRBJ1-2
TGTGCCAGCAGTTTACGACAGGGGGCACGGCCAACCTATGGCTACACCTTC
CASSLRQGARPTYGYTF
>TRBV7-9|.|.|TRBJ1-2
TGTGCCAGCAGCGGGCCCGACCGGAGCTATGGCTACACCTTC
CASSGPDRSYGYTF
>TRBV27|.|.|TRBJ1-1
TGTGCCAGCAGTTCAGCAGGGGCGAACACTGAAGCTTTCTTT
CASSSAGANTEAFF
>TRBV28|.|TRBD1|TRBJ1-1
TGTGCCAGCAGTTTAAGTCCCAGGACAGGGGGCTTTTTTACTGAAGCTTTCTTT
CASSLSPRTGGFFTEAFF
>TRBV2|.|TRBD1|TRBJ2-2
TGTGCCAGCAGTGAAGCGCTTGCAATGGGACAGGGGGCCCGCGGGGAGCTGTTTTTT
CASSEALAMGQGARGELFF
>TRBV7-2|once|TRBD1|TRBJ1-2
TGTGCCAGCAGCTTAGGTGGACAGGGCGCTGGCTACACCTTC
CASSLGGQGAGYTF
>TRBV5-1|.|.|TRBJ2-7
TGCGCCAGCAGCTCCCCCTACGAGCAGTACTTC
CASSSPYEQYF
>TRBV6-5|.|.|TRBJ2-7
TGTGCCAGCAGTCGCAGTAGGGGGACCACCTACGAGCAGTACTTC
CASSRSRGTTYEQYF
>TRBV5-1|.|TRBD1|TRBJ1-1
TGCGCCAGCAGCCTATCGACAGGGGGTAACACTGAAGCTTTCTTT
CASSLSTGGNTEAFF
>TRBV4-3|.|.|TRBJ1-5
TGCGCCAGCAGCTCTTTATGCCGACAGGGCAATCAGCCCCAGCATTTT
CASSSLCRQGNQPQHF
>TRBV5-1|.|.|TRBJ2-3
TGCGCCAGCAGCTTGGCATGGGGCAGGAATGAGGCAGATACGCAGTATTTT
CASSLAWGRNEADTQYF
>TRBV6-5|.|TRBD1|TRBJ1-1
TGTGCCAGCAGTTACCAGGGGGCGAACACTGAAGCTTTCTTT
CASSYQGANTEAFF
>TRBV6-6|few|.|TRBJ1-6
TGTGCCAGCAGTCCTAGCGGGAATTCACCCCTCCACTTT
CASSPSGNSPLHF
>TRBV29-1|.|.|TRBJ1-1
TGCAGCGTTGTAGGGTTACGTGCTGAAGCTTTCTTT
CSVVGLRAEAFF
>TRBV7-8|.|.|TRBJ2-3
TGTGCCAGCAGCCCAGAGAACACAGATACGCAGTATTTT
CASSPENTDTQYF
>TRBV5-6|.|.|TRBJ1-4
TGTGCCAGCAGCGCCGGGGGGGGGAATGAAAAACTGTTTTTT
CASSAGGGNEKLFF
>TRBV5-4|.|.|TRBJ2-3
TGTGCCAGCAGCGGAGGCCAGCCTACCTCCACAGATACGCAGTATTTT
CASSGGQPTSTDTQYF
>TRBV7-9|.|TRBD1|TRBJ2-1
TGTGCCAGCAGACCCGGGACAGGGGGAAGCGAGCAGTTCTTC
CASRPGTGGSEQFF
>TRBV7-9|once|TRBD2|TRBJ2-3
TGTGCCAGCAGCTTAATGGGACTAGCGGGCTTTAAACGCACAGATACGCAGTATTTT
CASSLMGLAGFKRTDTQYF
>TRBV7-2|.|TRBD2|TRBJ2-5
TGTGCCAGCAGCTTACAGGGACTAGCTTCAGAGACCCAGTACTTC
CASSLQGLASETQYF
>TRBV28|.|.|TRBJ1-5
TGTGCCAGCAGCCTGGTTACAGTTAGCAATCAGCCCCAGCATTTT
CASSLVTVSNQPQHF
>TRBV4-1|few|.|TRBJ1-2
TGCGCCAGCAGCCAAGCTCCCGGGACGGCCTCGGGCTACACCTTC
CASSQAPGTASGYTF
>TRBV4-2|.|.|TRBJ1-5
TGTGCCAGCAGCCAAGATCCCATAGCCCATCAGCCCCAGCATTTT
CASSQDPIAHQPQHF